This T cell receptor (beta chain) was retrieved from a study of blood T cell repertoires in COVID-19. Across the whole study: Material from acute and convalescent COVID-19 was sourced from the United States, Italy and Spain. In each case, the material was cDNA or gDNA derived from T cells, B-cell-depleted T cells, or PBMCs.

As handled by the study authors: From reference gene primer amplification, estimates of nucleated cell counts were derived. Clones were read by immunoSEQ multiplex PCR, and TCRdb kept only the in-frame ones, dropping some. The DNA gave D and trimming, while V, J and clone size come from that table. Of 350,000 to 450,000 clones in the sample, approximately 89% were seen once. Germline V gives CDR1 MNHEY, CDR2 SVGAGI. The CDR3 is made up of 14 amino acids. The J segment lost 2 bases and the V segment lost 8 bases, leaving 5 bases of the junction unmatched. Those enrolled in Seattle joined during active infection and were followed longitudinally afterward.

Sequenced: peripheral blood. This clonotype originated in a woman between 40 and 50 years old with COVID-19, enrolled during active disease. The J gene is TRBJ2-3, the V gene TRBV6-5, with 9 bases lining up with TRBD1. CDR3 in amino acids: CASSGTGHTDTQYF. CDR3 DNA: TGTGCCAGCTCCGGGACAGGGCACACAGATACGCAGTATTTT.